This TCR beta chain originates from a study of OX40 agonist ivuxolimab in advanced cancers. Study-level information: Each patient was given ivuxolimab into a vein every 2 weeks, at 0.01 to 10 mg/kg.

The CDR3 sequence is 14 residues long. Trimming took 1 base from V and 1 from J, leaving 8 bases between them. Germline V gives CDR1 MGHRA, CDR2 YSYEKL. The protocol was immunoSEQ multiplex PCR, while the TCRdb copy is restricted to in-frame clones and leaves out a portion. This table has under 60,000 clones, about 89% appearing once. The material sequenced was CD4+ or CD8+ T cells sorted from blood, taken in a trial of the OX40 agonist ivuxolimab. The TCR originated in an adult with an advanced solid tumor such as melanoma, head and neck, liver or kidney cancer. This chain connects TRBV4-1 to TRBJ2-7; D is unclear. CDR3 amino acids: CASSQAVGSYEQYF. CDR3 sequence (DNA): TGCGCCAGCAGCCAAGCCGTAGGTTCCTACGAGCAGTACTTC.